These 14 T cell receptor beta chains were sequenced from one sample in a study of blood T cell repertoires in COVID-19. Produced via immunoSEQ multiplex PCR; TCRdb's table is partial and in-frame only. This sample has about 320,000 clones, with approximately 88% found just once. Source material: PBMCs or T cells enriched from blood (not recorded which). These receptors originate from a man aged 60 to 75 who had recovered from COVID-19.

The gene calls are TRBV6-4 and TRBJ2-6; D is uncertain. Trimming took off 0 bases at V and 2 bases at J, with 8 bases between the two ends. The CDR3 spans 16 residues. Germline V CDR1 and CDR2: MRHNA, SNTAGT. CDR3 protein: CASSDSWRTGANVLTF. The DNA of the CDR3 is TGTGCCAGCAGTGACTCGTGGCGGACTGGGGCCAACGTCCTGACTTTC.

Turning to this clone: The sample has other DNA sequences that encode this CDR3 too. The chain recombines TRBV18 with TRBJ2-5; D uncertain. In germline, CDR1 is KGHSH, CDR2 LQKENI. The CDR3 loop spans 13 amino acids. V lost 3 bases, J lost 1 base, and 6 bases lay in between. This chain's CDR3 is CASSPPGQETQYF. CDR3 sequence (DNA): TGTGCCAGCTCACCCCCGGGCCAAGAGACCCAGTACTTC.

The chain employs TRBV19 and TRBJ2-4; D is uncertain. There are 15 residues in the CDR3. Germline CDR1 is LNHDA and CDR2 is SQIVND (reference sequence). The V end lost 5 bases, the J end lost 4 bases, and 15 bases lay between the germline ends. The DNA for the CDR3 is TGTGCCAGTAGTCCCGCTTCCACCGGGAAAAACATTCAGTACTTC. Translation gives CASSPASTGKNIQYF.

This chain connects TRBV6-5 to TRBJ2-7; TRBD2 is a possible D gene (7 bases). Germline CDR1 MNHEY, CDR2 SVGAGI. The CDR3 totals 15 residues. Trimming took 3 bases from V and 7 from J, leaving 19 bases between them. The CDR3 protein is CASSYRAVGGQEQYF. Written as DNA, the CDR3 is TGTGCCAGCAGTTATAGGGCCGTGGGGGGGCAAGAGCAGTACTTC.

The CDR3 nucleotides read TGTGCCATCAGGACCGGGACTAACACAGATACGCAGTATTTT. Residues: CAIRTGTNTDTQYF. This sequence joins TRBV10-3 and TRBJ2-3; TRBD2 agrees at 7 bases. The J segment lost 2 bases and the V segment lost 6 bases, leaving 5 bases of the junction unmatched. In germline, CDR1 is ENHRY, CDR2 SYGVKD. This CDR3 has 14 amino acids.

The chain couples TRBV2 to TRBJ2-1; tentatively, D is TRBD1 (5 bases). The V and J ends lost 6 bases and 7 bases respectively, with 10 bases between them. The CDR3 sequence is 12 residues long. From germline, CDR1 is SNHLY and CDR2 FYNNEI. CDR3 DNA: TGTGCCAGCAGAATTTCAGGGAATGAGCAGTTCTTC. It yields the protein CASRISGNEQFF.

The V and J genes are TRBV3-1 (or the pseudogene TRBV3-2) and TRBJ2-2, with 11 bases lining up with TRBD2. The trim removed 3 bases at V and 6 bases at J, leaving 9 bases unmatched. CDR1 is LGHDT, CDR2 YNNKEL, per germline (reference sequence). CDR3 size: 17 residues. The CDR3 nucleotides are TGTGCCAGCAGCCAGGGTAGCGGGAGGGCCAGGGCCGGGGAGCTGTTTTTT. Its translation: CASSQGSGRARAGELFF.

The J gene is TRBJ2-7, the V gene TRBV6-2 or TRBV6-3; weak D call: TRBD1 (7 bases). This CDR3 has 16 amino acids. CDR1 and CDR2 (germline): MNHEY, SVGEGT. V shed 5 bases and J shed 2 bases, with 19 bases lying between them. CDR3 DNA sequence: TGTGCCAGCAGTCATATCCGCGGGACAGACCCCTACGAGCAGTACTTC. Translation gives CASSHIRGTDPYEQYF.

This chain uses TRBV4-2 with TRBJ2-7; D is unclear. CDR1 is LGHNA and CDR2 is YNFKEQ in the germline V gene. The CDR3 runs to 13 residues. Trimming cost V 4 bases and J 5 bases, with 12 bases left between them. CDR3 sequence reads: CASSPRLANEQYF. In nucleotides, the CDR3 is TGTGCCAGCAGCCCTCGACTGGCGAACGAGCAGTACTTC.

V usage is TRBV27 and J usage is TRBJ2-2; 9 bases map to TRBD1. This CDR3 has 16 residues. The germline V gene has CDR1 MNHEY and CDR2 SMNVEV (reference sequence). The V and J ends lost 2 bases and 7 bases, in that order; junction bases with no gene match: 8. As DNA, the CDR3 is TGTGCCAGCAGTTTACTGGACAGGGGTGAGAACGGGGAGCTGTTTTTT. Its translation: CASSLLDRGENGELFF.

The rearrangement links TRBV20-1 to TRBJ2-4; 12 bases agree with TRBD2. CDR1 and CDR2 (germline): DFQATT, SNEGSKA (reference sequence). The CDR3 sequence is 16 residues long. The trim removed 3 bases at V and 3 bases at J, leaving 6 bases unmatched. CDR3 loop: CSASLAGGGDKNIQYF. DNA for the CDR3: TGCAGTGCTAGTCTAGCGGGAGGGGGGGACAAAAACATTCAGTACTTC.

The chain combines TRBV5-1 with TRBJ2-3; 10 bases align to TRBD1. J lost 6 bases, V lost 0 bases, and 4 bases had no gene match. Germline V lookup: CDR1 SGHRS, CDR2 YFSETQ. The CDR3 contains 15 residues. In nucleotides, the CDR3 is TGCGCCAGCAGCTTGGTGGACAGGGGGACCGATACGCAGTATTTT. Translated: CASSLVDRGTDTQYF.

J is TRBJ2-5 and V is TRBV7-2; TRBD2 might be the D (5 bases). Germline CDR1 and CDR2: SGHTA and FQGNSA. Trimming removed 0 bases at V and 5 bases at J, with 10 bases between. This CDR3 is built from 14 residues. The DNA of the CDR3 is TGTGCCAGCAGCTTAGCCGGGATGTGGGAGACCCAGTACTTC. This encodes CASSLAGMWETQYF.

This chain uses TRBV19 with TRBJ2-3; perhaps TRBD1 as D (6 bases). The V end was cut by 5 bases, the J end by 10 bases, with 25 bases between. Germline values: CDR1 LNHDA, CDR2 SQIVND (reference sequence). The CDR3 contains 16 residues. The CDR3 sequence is CASSLQGSLAALAQYF. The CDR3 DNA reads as TGTGCCAGTAGTCTACAGGGCAGCCTCGCCGCGTTGGCGCAGTATTTT.